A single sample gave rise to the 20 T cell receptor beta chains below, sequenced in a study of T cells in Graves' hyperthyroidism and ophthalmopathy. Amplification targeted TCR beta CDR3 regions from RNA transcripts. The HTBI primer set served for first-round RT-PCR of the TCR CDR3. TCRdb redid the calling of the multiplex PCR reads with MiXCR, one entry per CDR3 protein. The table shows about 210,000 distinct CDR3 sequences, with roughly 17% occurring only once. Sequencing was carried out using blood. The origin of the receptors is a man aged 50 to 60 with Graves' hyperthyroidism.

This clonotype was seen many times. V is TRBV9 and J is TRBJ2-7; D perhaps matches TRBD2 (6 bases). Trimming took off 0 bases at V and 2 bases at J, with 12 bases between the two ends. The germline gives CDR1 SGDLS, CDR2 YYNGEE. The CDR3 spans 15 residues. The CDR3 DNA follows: TGTGCCAGCAGCGTAGCTGGGACTGGCCCCTACGAGCAGTACTTC. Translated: CASSVAGTGPYEQYF.

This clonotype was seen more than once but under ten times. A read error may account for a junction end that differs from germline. CDR3 sequence reads: CAGSLVSSSNEQFF. The CDR3 DNA is TGCGCCGGCAGCTTGGTGTCTAGCAGCAATGAGCAGTTCTTC. The rearrangement links TRBV5-1 to TRBJ2-1; D is perhaps TRBD2 (5 bases). Germline V CDR1 and CDR2: SGHRS, YFSETQ. The CDR3 has 14 residues.

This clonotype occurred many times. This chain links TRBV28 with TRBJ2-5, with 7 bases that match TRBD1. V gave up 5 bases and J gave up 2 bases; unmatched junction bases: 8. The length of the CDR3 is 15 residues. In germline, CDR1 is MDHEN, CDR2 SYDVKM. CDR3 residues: CASSLDRDGQETQYF. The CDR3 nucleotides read TGTGCCAGCAGTCTCGACAGGGATGGACAAGAGACCCAGTACTTC. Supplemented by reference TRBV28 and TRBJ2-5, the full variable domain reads DVKVTQSSRYLVKRTGEKVFLECVQDMDHENMFWYRQDPGLGLRLIYFSYDVKMKEKGDIPEGYSVSREKKERFSLILESASTNQTSMYLCASSLDRDGQETQYFGPGTRLLVL.

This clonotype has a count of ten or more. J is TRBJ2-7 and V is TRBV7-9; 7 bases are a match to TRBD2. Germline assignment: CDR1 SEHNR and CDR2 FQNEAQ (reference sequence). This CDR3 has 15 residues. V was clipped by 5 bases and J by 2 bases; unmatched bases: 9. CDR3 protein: CASSATGGLTYEQYF. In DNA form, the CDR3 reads TGTGCCAGCAGCGCCACGGGAGGACTCACCTACGAGCAGTACTTC.

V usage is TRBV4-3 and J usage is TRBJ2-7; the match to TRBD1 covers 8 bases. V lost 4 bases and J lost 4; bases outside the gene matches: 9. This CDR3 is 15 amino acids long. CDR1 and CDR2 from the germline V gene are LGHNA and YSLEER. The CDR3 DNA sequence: TGCGCCAGCAGCCCCCAGGCCCAGGGGGCTTACGAGCAGTACTTC. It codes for CASSPQAQGAYEQYF.

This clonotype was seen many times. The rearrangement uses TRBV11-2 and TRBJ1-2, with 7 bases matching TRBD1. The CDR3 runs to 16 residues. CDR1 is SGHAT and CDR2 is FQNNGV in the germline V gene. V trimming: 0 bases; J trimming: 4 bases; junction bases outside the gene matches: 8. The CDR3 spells CASSLDWGTDRYGYTF. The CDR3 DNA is TGTGCCAGCAGCTTAGATTGGGGGACAGATCGCTATGGCTACACCTTC.

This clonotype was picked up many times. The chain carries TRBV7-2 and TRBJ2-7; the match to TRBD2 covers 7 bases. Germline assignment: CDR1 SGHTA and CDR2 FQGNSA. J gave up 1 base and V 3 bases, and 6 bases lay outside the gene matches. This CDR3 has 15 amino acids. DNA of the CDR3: TGTGCCAGCAGCTTTCGGGGGGAAACATCCTACGAGCAGTACTTC. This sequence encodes CASSFRGETSYEQYF.

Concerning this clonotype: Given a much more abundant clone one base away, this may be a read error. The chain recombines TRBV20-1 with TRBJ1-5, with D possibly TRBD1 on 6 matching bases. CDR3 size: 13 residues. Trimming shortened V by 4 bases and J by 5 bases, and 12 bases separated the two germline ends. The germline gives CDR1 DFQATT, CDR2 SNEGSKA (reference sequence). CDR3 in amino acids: CSAKGGLHQPQHF. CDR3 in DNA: TGCAGTGCTAAGGGGGGGCTTCATCAGCCCCAGCATTTT.

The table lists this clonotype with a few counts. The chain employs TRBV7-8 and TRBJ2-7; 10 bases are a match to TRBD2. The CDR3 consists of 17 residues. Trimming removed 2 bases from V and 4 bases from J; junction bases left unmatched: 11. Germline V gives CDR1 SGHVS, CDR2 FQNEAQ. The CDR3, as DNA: TGTGCCAGCAGCTTAACAACCGGGACTAGCGAATCGTACGAGCAGTACTTC. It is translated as CASSLTTGTSESYEQYF. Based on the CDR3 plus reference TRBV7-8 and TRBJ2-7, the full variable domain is GAGVSQSPRYKVAKRGQDVALRCDPISGHVSLFWYQQALGQGPEFLTYFQNEAQLDKSGLPSDRFFAERPEGSVSTLKIQRTQQEDSAVYLCASSLTTGTSESYEQYFGPGTRLTVT.

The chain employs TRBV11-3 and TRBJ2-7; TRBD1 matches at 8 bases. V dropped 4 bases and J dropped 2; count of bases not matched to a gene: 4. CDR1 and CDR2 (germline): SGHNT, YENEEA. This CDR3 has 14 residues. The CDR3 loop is CASSSQGEAYEQYF. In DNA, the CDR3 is TGTGCCAGCAGCTCACAGGGGGAAGCCTACGAGCAGTACTTC.

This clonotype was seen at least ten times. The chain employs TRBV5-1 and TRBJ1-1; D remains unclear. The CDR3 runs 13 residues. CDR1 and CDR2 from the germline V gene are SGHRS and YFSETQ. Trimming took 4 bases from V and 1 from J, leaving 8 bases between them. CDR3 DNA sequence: TGCGCCAGCAGCAGAGACGGGAACACTGAAGCTTTCTTT. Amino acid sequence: CASSRDGNTEAFF.

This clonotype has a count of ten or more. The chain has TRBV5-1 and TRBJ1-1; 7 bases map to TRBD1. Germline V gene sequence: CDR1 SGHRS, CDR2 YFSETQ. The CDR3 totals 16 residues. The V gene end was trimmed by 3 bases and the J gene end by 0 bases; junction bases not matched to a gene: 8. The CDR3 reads CASSYTGTALNTEAFF. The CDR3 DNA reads TGCGCCAGCAGCTATACCGGGACAGCTTTGAACACTGAAGCTTTCTTT.

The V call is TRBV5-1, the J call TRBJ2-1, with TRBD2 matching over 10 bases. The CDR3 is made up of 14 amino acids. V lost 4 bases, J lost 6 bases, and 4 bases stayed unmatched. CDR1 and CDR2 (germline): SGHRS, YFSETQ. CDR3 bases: TGCGCCAGCAGCACCGGACTAGCGGTCAATGAGCAGTTCTTC. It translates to CASSTGLAVNEQFF.

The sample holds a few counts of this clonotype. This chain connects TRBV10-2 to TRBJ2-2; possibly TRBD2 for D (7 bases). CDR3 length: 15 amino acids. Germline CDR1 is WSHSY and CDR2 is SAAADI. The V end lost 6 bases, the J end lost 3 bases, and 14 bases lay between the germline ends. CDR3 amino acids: CASRRTRGDTGELFF. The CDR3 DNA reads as TGCGCCAGCAGGAGGACTAGGGGGGACACCGGGGAGCTGTTTTTT.

CDR3 region: CASTPLAGVNTGELFF. The CDR3 DNA follows: TGTGCCAGCACTCCACTAGCGGGAGTTAACACCGGGGAGCTGTTTTTT. J is TRBJ2-2 and V is TRBV27; 11 nucleotides match TRBD2. The V segment lost 7 bases and the J segment 2 bases; nucleotides outside the gene matches: 6. Germline lookup yields CDR1 MNHEY and CDR2 SMNVEV (reference sequence). The CDR3 is made up of 16 amino acids.

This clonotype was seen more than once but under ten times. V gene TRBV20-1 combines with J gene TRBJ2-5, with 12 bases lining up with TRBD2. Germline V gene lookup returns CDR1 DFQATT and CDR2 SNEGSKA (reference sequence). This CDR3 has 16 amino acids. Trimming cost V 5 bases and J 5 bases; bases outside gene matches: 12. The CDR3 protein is CSACTTSGSEGETQYF. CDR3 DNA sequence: TGCAGTGCTTGCACGACTAGCGGGAGTGAGGGGGAGACCCAGTACTTC.

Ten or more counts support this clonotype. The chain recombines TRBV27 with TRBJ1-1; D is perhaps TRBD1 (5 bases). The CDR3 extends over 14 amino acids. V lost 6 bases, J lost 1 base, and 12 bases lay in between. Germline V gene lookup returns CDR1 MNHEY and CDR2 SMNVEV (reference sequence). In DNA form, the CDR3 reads TGTGCCAGCAGAACATGGGGGGGGAACACTGAAGCTTTCTTT. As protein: CASRTWGGNTEAFF.

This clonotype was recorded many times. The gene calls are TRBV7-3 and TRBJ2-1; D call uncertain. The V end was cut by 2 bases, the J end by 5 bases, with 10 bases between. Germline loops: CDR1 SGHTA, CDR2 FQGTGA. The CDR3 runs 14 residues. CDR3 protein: CASSLGSHDNEQFF. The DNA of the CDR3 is TGTGCCAGCAGCTTAGGTAGCCACGACAATGAGCAGTTCTTC.

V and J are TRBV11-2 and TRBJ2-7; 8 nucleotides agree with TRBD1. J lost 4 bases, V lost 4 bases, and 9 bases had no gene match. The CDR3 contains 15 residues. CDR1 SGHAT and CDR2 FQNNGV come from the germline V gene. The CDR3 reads CASSSRPGTGYEQYF. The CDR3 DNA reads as TGTGCCAGCAGCTCCCGTCCCGGGACAGGATACGAGCAGTACTTC.

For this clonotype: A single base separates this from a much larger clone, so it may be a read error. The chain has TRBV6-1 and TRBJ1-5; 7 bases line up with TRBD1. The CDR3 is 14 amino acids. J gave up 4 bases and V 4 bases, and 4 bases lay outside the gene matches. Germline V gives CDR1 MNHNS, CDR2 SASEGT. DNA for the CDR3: TGTGCCAGCAGTGGAGAACAGGGGAATCAGCCCCAGCATTTT. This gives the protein CASSGEQGNQPQHF.